This is a list of T cell receptor beta chains from one sample in a study of human T cells and chemical hapten exposure. TCRdb re-analysed the RACE reads in MiXCR, keeping a single row per CDR3 protein. Among over 300,000 distinct CDR3 sequences, approximately 5.1% were seen once, and the ten largest hold just over 2.5%. Material: whole blood, obtained in connection with sensitization to the hapten diphenylcyclopropenone (DPC). These receptors were collected from a woman between 45 and 65 years old with alopecia areata. Some clones in this sample may be carry-over from other donors' samples. Both conserved end residues are part of each CDR3. D genes are given only for firm matches. Clone size is not always given. Where it is, it says once, few, many or a class for expanded clones.

V: TRBV9; size: many; J: TRBJ1-2; D: -; CDR3: CASSAQTDRPNYGYTF; DNA: TGTGCCAGCAGCGCCCAGACAGACAGACCGAACTATGGCTACACCTTC
V: TRBV12-3/TRBV12-4; size: many; J: TRBJ2-5; D: -; CDR3: CATGTRRETQYF; DNA: TGTGCCACCGGGACCCGGAGAGAGACCCAGTACTTC
V: TRBV27; size: many; J: TRBJ2-3; D: -; CDR3: CASSPSRTDTQYF; DNA: TGTGCCAGCAGTCCCTCCCGCACAGATACGCAGTATTTT
V: TRBV7-2; size: many; J: TRBJ2-3; D: -; CDR3: CASSILRTQYF; DNA: TGTGCCAGCAGCATACTTAGAACGCAGTATTTT
V: TRBV5-1; size: -; J: TRBJ2-2; D: TRBD1; CDR3: CTSSLATGAGELFF; DNA: TGCACCAGCAGCTTGGCCACAGGGGCCGGGGAGCTGTTTTTT
V: TRBV7-9; size: many; J: TRBJ2-5; D: -; CDR3: CASSSQYEETQYF; DNA: TGTGCCAGCAGCTCACAATACGAAGAGACCCAGTACTTC
V: TRBV4-2; size: -; J: TRBJ2-3; D: -; CDR3: CASGGNSTDTQYF; DNA: TGTGCCAGCGGGGGGAACAGCACAGATACGCAGTATTTT
V: TRBV4-1; size: many; J: TRBJ1-4; D: -; CDR3: CASSQDRGYDEKLFF; DNA: TGCGCCAGCAGCCAAGATCGAGGGTACGACGAAAAACTGTTTTTT
V: TRBV5-1; size: many; J: TRBJ2-5; D: -; CDR3: CASKTSQETQYF; DNA: TGCGCCAGCAAGACTAGCCAAGAGACCCAGTACTTC
V: TRBV12-3/TRBV12-4; size: many; J: TRBJ1-5; D: -; CDR3: CASSPRVPRSVGPQHF; DNA: TGTGCCAGCAGCCCTAGGGTCCCGCGTTCGGTCGGGCCCCAGCATTTT
V: TRBV6-6; size: -; J: TRBJ1-1; D: TRBD1; CDR3: CASSYFTGENTEAFF; DNA: TGTGCCAGCAGTTACTTCACAGGGGAGAACACTGAAGCTTTCTTT
V: TRBV20-1; size: -; J: TRBJ2-3; D: TRBD2; CDR3: CSAATPLAGVTDTQYF; DNA: TGCAGTGCCGCTACCCCCCTAGCGGGGGTCACAGATACGCAGTATTTT
V: TRBV5-1; size: few; J: TRBJ1-2; D: -; CDR3: CASTRDTANYGYTF; DNA: TGCGCCAGCACCCGGGACACCGCTAACTATGGCTACACCTTC
V: TRBV11-2; size: many; J: TRBJ2-3; D: -; CDR3: CASSLEAGADTQYF; DNA: TGTGCCAGCAGCTTGGAGGCTGGTGCCGATACGCAGTATTTT
V: TRBV4-1; size: -; J: TRBJ1-1; D: TRBD1; CDR3: CASSPLGQSLNTEAFF; DNA: TGCGCCAGCAGCCCCTTGGGACAGTCCTTGAACACTGAAGCTTTCTTT
V: TRBV7-2; size: few; J: TRBJ1-3; D: TRBD1; CDR3: CASSSYAGTATNTIYF; DNA: TGTGCCAGCAGCTCTTATGCCGGGACAGCTACAAACACCATATATTTT
V: TRBV5-1; size: few; J: TRBJ2-3; D: TRBD2; CDR3: CASSLGSSGVTDTQYF; DNA: TGCGCCAGCAGCTTGGGGTCTAGCGGGGTCACAGATACGCAGTATTTT
V: TRBV7-9; size: few; J: TRBJ2-7; D: -; CDR3: CASSLGRDHEQYF; DNA: TGTGCCAGCAGCTTAGGGCGGGACCACGAGCAGTACTTC
V: TRBV7-2; size: many; J: TRBJ1-5; D: -; CDR3: CASSLVGVGPQHF; DNA: TGTGCCAGCAGCTTAGTCGGGGTGGGGCCCCAGCATTTT
V: TRBV21-1; size: few; J: TRBJ2-1; D: -; CDR3: CASSKTTQRGYEQFF; DNA: TGTGCCAGCAGCAAAACGACACAACGAGGTTATGAGCAGTTCTTC
V: TRBV7-9; size: few; J: TRBJ2-3; D: -; CDR3: CASSLRPSGTDTQYF; DNA: TGTGCCAGCAGCTTAAGGCCTAGCGGCACAGATACGCAGTATTTT
V: TRBV28; size: many; J: TRBJ2-7; D: -; CDR3: CASSHLGGGSGNSYEQYF; DNA: TGTGCCAGCAGCCACCTAGGAGGGGGGAGCGGGAACTCCTACGAGCAGTACTTC
V: TRBV27; size: many; J: TRBJ2-3; D: -; CDR3: CASSFHGDTQYF; DNA: TGTGCCAGCAGTTTTCACGGAGATACGCAGTATTTT
V: TRBV6-2/TRBV6-3; size: many; J: TRBJ2-1; D: -; CDR3: CASSQNPGAQFF; DNA: TGTGCCAGCAGCCAAAATCCGGGAGCTCAGTTCTTC